This T cell receptor (beta chain) was documented in a study of glioma-infiltrating T cells. The iRepertoire nested amplicon-rescue multiplex PCR amplified TCR alpha and beta CDR3s from RNA. MiXCR was run by TCRdb on the multiplex PCR reads, yielding one entry per CDR3 protein. This table has approximately 190,000 distinct CDR3 sequences, over 30% appearing once. The study, taken as a whole, reports: Only very few CDR3 sequences appeared in both tissue and blood.

With respect to this clonotype: The antigen is not known.

Sequencing used glioma tissue, nonneoplastic brain tissue, or PBMCs (not recorded which). The source of this sequence is a human donor with low-grade glioma or glioblastoma, undergoing nonglioma brain surgery, or in good health (not recorded which).

In DNA form, the CDR3 reads TGTGCCAGCAGTTCCGAGGGACAGGGGTTCACAGATACGCAGTATTTT. Its protein product is CASSSEGQGFTDTQYF. The rearrangement joins TRBV27 to TRBJ2-3, with 10 bases matching TRBD1. The germline V gene encodes CDR1 MNHEY and CDR2 SMNVEV (reference sequence). This CDR3 is 16 amino acids long. The junction had 6 bases not matched to a gene; V was cut back by 4 bases and J by 2 bases.